A selection of T cell receptor beta chains follows, all from one sample in a study of blood T cell repertoires in COVID-19. Sequencing used immunoSEQ multiplex PCR; TCRdb keeps in-frame clones, though not all of them. The sample has 100,000 to 120,000 clones, 72% seen once. The specimen was peripheral blood. Receptors were obtained from a woman aged 55 to 70 with acute or convalescent COVID-19. Each CDR3 is given with its conserved first and last residue. A D gene is named only where the DNA matches it firmly. Clone size, where shown, is once, few, many, or a class for clones that have expanded.

TRBJ1-2	.	TRBD1	TRBV27	TGTGCCAGCAGTAACGACAGGGCCGGCTATGGCTACACCTTC	CASSNDRAGYGYTF
TRBJ1-6	.	.	TRBV10-3	TGTGCCATCAGTGATGGAGGCCCCAATTCACCCCTCCACTTT	CAISDGGPNSPLHF
TRBJ1-1	.	.	TRBV19	TGTGCCAGTAGTCCGACAGGCACTGAAGCTTTCTTT	CASSPTGTEAFF
TRBJ1-2	.	TRBD1	TRBV18	TGTGCCAGCTCACCAAACTCCGGGACAGGGGGTGGTGGCTACACCTTC	CASSPNSGTGGGGYTF
TRBJ1-1	few	TRBD1	TRBV11-1	TGTGCCAGCAGCTCACGACAGGGGGAGACTGAAGCTTTCTTT	CASSSRQGETEAFF
TRBJ1-1	.	.	TRBV15	TGTGCCACCAGCGGTGTTAGGAACACTGAAGCTTTCTTT	CATSGVRNTEAFF
TRBJ1-2	.	.	TRBV11-2	TGTGCCAGCAGCTTAGACCGAGCTAACTATGGCTACACCTTC	CASSLDRANYGYTF
TRBJ2-1	.	.	TRBV4-1	TGCGCCAGCAGCCAGGCTATTTGGCGATCGGGTGAGCAGTTCTTC	CASSQAIWRSGEQFF
TRBJ1-1	few	.	TRBV5-8	TGTGCCAGCAGCTTGAGGACGGGAACTACTGAAGCTTTCTTT	CASSLRTGTTEAFF
TRBJ2-3	.	TRBD2	TRBV7-3	TGTGCCAGCAGCTTATGGGGACTAGCGGAGGATACGCAGTATTTT	CASSLWGLAEDTQYF
TRBJ1-2	.	.	TRBV2	TGTGCCAGTGGCGGGATGAACTATGGCTACACCTTC	CASGGMNYGYTF
TRBJ1-1	few	.	TRBV12-3/TRBV12-4	TGTGCCAGCACAAGCCAGGGTGGCACTGAAGCTTTCTTT	CASTSQGGTEAFF
TRBJ1-1	.	.	TRBV5-4	TGTGCCAGCAGCTTGGATGCGGGAAGGAAAACTGAAGCTTTCTTT	CASSLDAGRKTEAFF
TRBJ2-1	.	TRBD2	TRBV12-5	TGTGCTAGTGGATCCGGGCGGACTAGCGGGGACTTTGTGCAGTTCTTC	CASGSGRTSGDFVQFF
TRBJ1-1	.	.	TRBV24-1	TGTGCCACCAGTAGAGGGGAGGGAACTGAAGCTTTCTTT	CATSRGEGTEAFF
TRBJ1-5	.	.	TRBV9	TGTGCCAGCAGCGTAGGGTACCGCGAGGGTCAGCCCCAGCATTTT	CASSVGYREGQPQHF
TRBJ1-1	.	TRBD1	TRBV29-1	TGCAGCGTTCGGACAGGGGTTGTGAACACTGAAGCTTTCTTT	CSVRTGVVNTEAFF
TRBJ1-2	.	TRBD1	TRBV7-2	TGTGCCAGCAGCCGACAGGGGCCGTCTGGCTACACCTTC	CASSRQGPSGYTF
TRBJ1-5	once	.	TRBV2	TGTGCCAGCAGCGAATTGGGGGGTAACAATCAGCCCCAGCATTTT	CASSELGGNNQPQHF
TRBJ2-4	.	.	TRBV3-1/TRBV3-2	TGTGCCAGCAGCTACTCGCACGGACGAGAACTCCCCAAGGAGGTAGCCAAAAACATTCAGTACTTC	CASSYSHGRELPKEVAKNIQYF
TRBJ1-1	.	TRBD1	TRBV19	TGTGCCAGTAGCAACCGACCCGACAGGGGCACTGAAGCTTTCTTT	CASSNRPDRGTEAFF